This T cell receptor beta chain was obtained from a study of T cell responses to AZD1222 COVID-19 vaccine. Study-wide points: Only a handful of AZD1222 recipients, more than 5 in all, had baseline seropositivity. Mostly white British, mostly female donors; authors suggested clonal diversity may be underestimated. Spike-specific TCR breadth and depth went up after people got two AZD1222 doses.

A word on this clone: What it recognizes is unknown.

Some clones are missing from TCRdb's copy, which holds only in-frame ones; the method was immunoSEQ multiplex PCR. The sample consists of about 150,000 clones, more than 75% of them appearing once. Pooling covered second doses at about 4 or about 12 weeks. The CDR3 length is 16 residues. Germline CDR1 is MDHEN and CDR2 is SYDVKM. The trim removed 3 bases at V and 9 bases at J, leaving 12 bases unmatched. The sequencing here drew on peripheral blood, taken 28 days after the second AZD1222 dose. The chain joins TRBV28 to TRBJ2-1, with 9 positions matching TRBD2. This TCR derives from an adult who received the AZD1222 COVID-19 vaccine. The CDR3 DNA is TGTGCCAGCAGTTTTTACGCGGGAGGGCCGACAATTGAGCAGTTCTTC. Amino acids: CASSFYAGGPTIEQFF.